What follows describes a single T cell receptor (beta chain). What it binds is not known. These data are taken from a study of persistence of HIV-infected CD4 T cells. Sequencing used immunoSEQ version 4 in survey mode. Template was genomic DNA at 10 ng/uL, with up to about 1 ug used per sample. Some clones are missing from TCRdb's copy, which holds only in-frame ones; the method was immunoSEQ multiplex PCR. The sample records 40,000 to 50,000 clones, about 80% being singletons. Trimming cost V 5 bases and J 9 bases, with 8 bases left between them. The germline V gene has CDR1 MNHEY and CDR2 SVGAGI. The length of the CDR3 is 11 residues. Findings and limits, study-wide: Rare CMV-responding cells carrying HIV-1 proviruses were not analyzed separately for TCR.

Lysates of CMV-infected fibroblasts at roughly 10 ug/mL stimulated these cells. CD40L/CD69 double-negative CD45RO-high memory CD4+ T cells were collected. V gene TRBV6-5 combines with J gene TRBJ1-5; D remains unclear. Sequencing used CD4+ T cells sorted from PBMCs after approximately 20-hour stimulation, obtained from a patient who received antiretroviral therapy. The clonotype originates from an adult man with HIV who was CMV-seropositive. In DNA form, the CDR3 reads TGTGCCAGCAGTCTCTTAGGGCCCCAGCATTTT. This translates into CASSLLGPQHF.